Below, 28 T cell receptor beta chains from the same sample are listed, as sequenced in a study of blood T cells in healthy people across ages. Sample-barcoded 5' priming and a J-beta primer mix drove a second PCR of about 6 to 12 cycles. TCRdb used MiXCR to reprocess the 5' RACE reads, holding one entry per CDR3 protein. The sample has approximately 690,000 distinct CDR3 sequences, 40% to 45% seen once. Sequencing was performed on blood. The receptors originated from a man aged 80 or over in good health.

The genes are TRBV7-9 and TRBJ2-3, with TRBD2 as a possible D gene (5 bases). The CDR3 is 12 residues long. The V end lost 7 bases, the J end lost 4 bases, and 9 bases lay between the germline ends. Germline-derived CDR1 and CDR2 are SEHNR and FQNEAQ (reference sequence). The CDR3 nucleotides read TGTGCCAGCACCGTTAGCGCAGATACGCAGTATTTT. Amino acids: CASTVSADTQYF.

About this clonotype itself: This could be a read error, since a much larger clone is one nucleotide away. V is TRBV15 and J is TRBJ2-1; 7 nucleotides match TRBD1. The J call is uncertain, as TRBJ2-7 better fits the DNA end. The CDR3 loop spans 15 amino acids. Germline lookup yields CDR1 LNHNV and CDR2 YYDKDF (reference sequence). The CDR3 is CATSSQQGSGDEQYF. CDR3 coding DNA: TGTGCCACCAGCAGCCAACAGGGGTCAGGCGATGAGCAGTACTTC.

The chain links TRBV6-5 to TRBJ2-1, with D possibly called TRBD1 or TRBD2 (5 bases each). The J call is doubtful: the DNA matches TRBJ2-7 better. The CDR3 is 17 amino acids. Germline V gene lookup returns CDR1 MNHEY and CDR2 SVGAGI. This CDR3 reads CASSTNRPGTYYNEQYF. The CDR3 nucleotides are TGTGCCAGCAGTACCAATCGACCCGGGACCTACTACAATGAGCAGTACTTC.

V gene TRBV12-3 or TRBV12-4 combines with J gene TRBJ2-7, with D possibly being TRBD1 (6 bases). Trimming took off 3 bases at V and 4 bases at J, with 10 bases between the two ends. The CDR3 runs to 13 residues. CDR3 nucleotide sequence: TGTGCCAGCAGTTTTGAGCAGGGGTACGAGCAGTACTTC. Translating gives CASSFEQGYEQYF.

The chain joins TRBV18 to TRBJ1-5; unclear D gene. V was pared by 2 bases and J by 4 bases, with 12 bases between. This CDR3 has 15 residues. Germline V gene sequence: CDR1 KGHSH, CDR2 LQKENI. The CDR3 loop reads CASSPSTGWNQPQHF. CDR3 sequence (DNA): TGTGCCAGCTCACCATCTACTGGGTGGAATCAGCCCCAGCATTTT.

This sequence joins TRBV29-1 and TRBJ2-3; D is ambiguous. The CDR3 has 11 residues. Germline CDR1 is SQVTM and CDR2 is ANQGSEA. The CDR3 reads CNVGSTDTQYF. CDR3 DNA sequence: TGCAACGTCGGGAGCACAGATACGCAGTATTTT.

The chain employs TRBV15 and TRBJ1-1, with 10 bases lining up with TRBD1. Germline assignment: CDR1 LNHNV and CDR2 YYDKDF (reference sequence). CDR3 size: 15 residues. V gave up 0 bases and J gave up 10 bases; unmatched junction bases: 8. CDR3 nucleotides: TGTGCCACCAGCAGAGAAAACCCGGGACAGGGGAGAGCTTTCTTT. Translated: CATSRENPGQGRAFF.

This rearrangement joins TRBV7-9 to TRBJ2-7; D unresolved. The J call may be in error: the DNA end matches TRBJ2-5 better. The CDR3 has 12 residues. From germline, CDR1 is SEHNR and CDR2 FQNEAQ (reference sequence). In DNA form, the CDR3 reads TGTGCCAGCAGCCCCGCAAAGGAGACCCAGTACTTC. Its protein product is CASSPAKETQYF.

This clonotype has just a few counts. The V and J genes are TRBV4-1 and TRBJ2-3; D may be TRBD2 (6 bases). The CDR3 is 14 residues long. Trimming removed 3 bases from V and 2 bases from J, with 9 bases in between. CDR1 and CDR2 from the germline V gene are MGHRA and YSYEKL. DNA of the CDR3: TGCGCCAGCAGCCACGGACTAATCACAGATACGCAGTATTTT. The encoded protein is CASSHGLITDTQYF.

The gene calls are TRBV30 and TRBJ2-1, with 8 nucleotides matching TRBD1. CDR1 is GTSNPN, CDR2 SVGIG, per germline (reference sequence). V shed 2 bases and J 5 bases; nucleotides not matched to a gene: 8. This CDR3 has 15 residues. CDR3 in amino acids: CAWSNAGTGNNEQFF. In DNA form, the CDR3 reads TGTGCCTGGAGTAATGCCGGGACAGGTAACAATGAGCAGTTCTTC. Full variable domain (outside the CDR3, taken from reference TRBV30 and TRBJ2-1): SQTIHQWPATLVQPVGSPLSLECTVEGTSNPNLYWYRQAAGRGLQLLFYSVGIGQISSEVPQNLSASRPQDRQFILSSKKLLLSDSGFYLCAWSNAGTGNNEQFFGPGTRLTVL.

This chain joins TRBV6-6 and TRBJ1-5; 10 positions match TRBD1. The V and J ends lost 7 bases and 1 base, in that order; junction bases with no gene match: 7. The V gene's germline CDR1 is MNHNY and CDR2 SVGAGI (reference sequence). CDR3 size: 16 residues. The chain's CDR3 is CASNQPGQGSNQPQHF. CDR3 coding DNA: TGTGCCAGCAACCAACCGGGACAGGGGAGCAATCAGCCCCAGCATTTT.

This chain connects TRBV7-2 to TRBJ2-4; TRBD2 matches at 9 bases. The last part of the DNA fits TRBJ2-7 better; the J call may be wrong. The CDR3 length is 16 residues. CDR1 is SGHTA and CDR2 is FQGNSA in the germline V gene. The CDR3 is CASSRALAGSLYEQYF. The CDR3 nucleotides read TGTGCCAGCTCCCGAGCCCTAGCGGGAAGCCTCTACGAGCAGTACTTC.

The genes are TRBV12-3 or TRBV12-4 and TRBJ2-2; 7 nucleotides align to TRBD1. The length of the CDR3 is 15 residues. With V trimmed by 3 bases and J by 0 bases, 1 base remained unmatched. The CDR3 DNA sequence: TGTGCCAGCAGTTTTGGGACAGCGAACACCGGGGAGCTGTTTTTT. It specifies CASSFGTANTGELFF.

The chain recombines TRBV20-1 with TRBJ2-3; TRBD2 matches at 7 bases. Trimming took 3 bases from V and 2 from J; bases not matched to a gene: 5. Per the germline V gene, CDR1 is DFQATT and CDR2 is SNEGSKA (reference sequence). The CDR3 spans 14 residues. The CDR3 nucleotides are TGCAGTGCTAGCGGGGACTACCTCACAGATACGCAGTATTTT. Translation: CSASGDYLTDTQYF.

CDR3: CASSIVRTSGGNEQFF. The CDR3 coding sequence is TGTGCCAGTAGTATAGTTCGGACTAGCGGGGGGAATGAGCAGTTCTTC. The V and J genes are TRBV19 and TRBJ2-1, with 14 nucleotides matching TRBD2. This CDR3 is 16 amino acids long. Germline V gene data show CDR1 as LNHDA and CDR2 as SQIVND (reference sequence). V dropped 1 base and J dropped 7; count of bases not matched to a gene: 3. Full variable domain (rest looked up from reference TRBV19 and TRBJ2-1): DGGITQSPKYLFRKEGQNVTLSCEQNLNHDAMYWYRQDPGQGLRLIYYSQIVNDFQKGDIAEGYSVSREKKESFPLTVTSAQKNPTAFYLCASSIVRTSGGNEQFFGPGTRLTVL.

This rearrangement joins TRBV6-2 or TRBV6-3 to TRBJ2-1; 7 nucleotides agree with TRBD1. Looked up from germline, CDR1 is MNHEY and CDR2 is SVGEGT. Trimming cost V 8 bases and J 4 bases; bases outside gene matches: 8. This CDR3 spans 14 amino acids. The CDR3 DNA follows: TGTGCCAGCGCCGGGGACAGTCAGTACAATGAGCAGTTCTTC. This encodes CASAGDSQYNEQFF.

This clonotype has more than one count but fewer than ten. The chain has TRBV6-5 and TRBJ1-2; D gene ambiguous. The V gene's germline CDR1 is MNHEY and CDR2 SVGAGI. Trimming took 6 bases from V and 8 from J, leaving 7 bases between them. There are 10 residues in the CDR3. For the CDR3, the DNA is TGTGCCAGCAGGGGATACGGCTACACCTTC. As protein: CASRGYGYTF.

This clonotype was seen a handful of times. This rearrangement joins TRBV7-9 to TRBJ2-5; D not certain. V was cut by 5 bases and J by 5 bases, with 18 bases left in between. Germline values: CDR1 SEHNR, CDR2 FQNEAQ (reference sequence). This CDR3 has 15 amino acids. The DNA for the CDR3 is TGTGCCAGCAGCCGAAACTCCGATCGAAGCGAGACCCAGTACTTC. Protein product: CASSRNSDRSETQYF.

The V call is TRBV5-4, the J call TRBJ2-1; D possibly corresponds to TRBD1 (6 bases). CDR3 length equals 14 residues. The germline V gene encodes CDR1 SGHNT and CDR2 YYREEE (reference sequence). V was shortened by 6 bases and J by 6 bases, with 16 bases between the two germline ends. Here the CDR3 reads CASTRDVDSNEQFF. Here the CDR3 DNA reads TGTGCCAGCACCCGGGACGTGGACAGCAATGAGCAGTTCTTC.

V gene TRBV5-6 combines with J gene TRBJ2-2; 7 positions agree with TRBD2. CDR1 and CDR2 (germline): SGHDT, YYEEEE. This CDR3 comprises 16 residues. The junction had 2 bases not matched to a gene; V was cut back by 0 bases and J by 0 bases. The CDR3 reads CASSLAREANTGELFF. CDR3 nucleotide sequence: TGTGCCAGCAGCTTGGCCCGGGAGGCGAACACCGGGGAGCTGTTTTTT.

J is TRBJ2-1 and V is TRBV7-2; either TRBD1 or TRBD2 may fit D (6 bases each). Per germline, CDR1 SGHTA and CDR2 FQGNSA. The CDR3 is 14 residues long. V lost 7 bases and J lost 8, with 18 bases in between. Here the CDR3 DNA reads TGTGCCAGCACTAACTTCCCGGGGGCCCATGAGCAGTTCTTC. This sequence encodes CASTNFPGAHEQFF.

Worth noting for this clonotype: A junction end diverges from the germline sequence, so it may reflect a read error. The J gene is TRBJ2-1, the V gene TRBV12-3 or TRBV12-4; no firm D call. The CDR3 runs to 16 residues. The CDR3 region is CASSPPTGTSYDEQFF. As DNA, the CDR3 is TGTGCCAGCAGCCCCCCGACGGGCACATCCTACGATGAGCAGTTCTTC.

This clonotype occurred a few times. V gene TRBV20-1 combines with J gene TRBJ2-5; the D is unclear. Between the trimmed V and J ends, which lost 6 bases and 4 bases, there was a span of 9 bases. Germline V CDR1 and CDR2: DFQATT, SNEGSKA (reference sequence). The CDR3 spans 11 residues. This CDR3 is CSAEYSETQYF. Here the CDR3 DNA reads TGCAGTGCCGAGTACTCAGAGACCCAGTACTTC.

In this sample, this clonotype turned up a few times. This chain joins TRBV20-1 and TRBJ2-7; the D is unclear. This CDR3 contains 13 residues. Trimming left V 3 bases short and J 2 bases short, with 11 bases between. Germline-derived CDR1 and CDR2 are DFQATT and SNEGSKA (reference sequence). The CDR3 sequence is CSASLSTPYEQYF. The CDR3 DNA sequence: TGCAGTGCTAGTTTAAGTACTCCCTACGAGCAGTACTTC.

Here the CDR3 reads CASGWTGVKTQYF. CDR3 DNA: TGTGCCAGCGGATGGACAGGGGTAAAGACCCAGTACTTC. V usage is TRBV6-4 and J usage is TRBJ2-5, with 9 bases aligning to TRBD1. V lost 8 bases to trimming and J lost 6 bases; unmatched junction nucleotides: 7. Germline-derived CDR1 and CDR2 are MRHNA and SNTAGT. This CDR3 is built from 13 residues.

This clonotype has a count of ten or more. CDR3 DNA sequence: TGCGCCAGCGAAGAATGGAGCGGGGGTTACAATGAGCAGTTCTTC. The encoded protein is CASEEWSGGYNEQFF. The V and J genes are TRBV5-1 and TRBJ2-1; 8 bases map to TRBD2. The V segment lost 7 bases and the J segment 4 bases; nucleotides outside the gene matches: 10. The germline V gene encodes CDR1 SGHRS and CDR2 YFSETQ. This CDR3 contains 15 residues.

This clonotype has a handful of counts. CDR3: CASSSDRGGLINQETQYF. CDR3 coding DNA: TGTGCCAGCAGCTCAGACAGGGGAGGGCTAATAAACCAAGAGACCCAGTACTTC. The rearrangement links TRBV7-8 to TRBJ2-5; D may be TRBD1 (8 bases). The CDR3 is 18 amino acids. V lost 4 bases to trimming and J lost 0 bases, with 21 bases between them. CDR1 SGHVS and CDR2 FQNEAQ come from the germline V gene. Full variable domain (missing parts from reference TRBV7-8 and TRBJ2-5): GAGVSQSPRYKVAKRGQDVALRCDPISGHVSLFWYQQALGQGPEFLTYFQNEAQLDKSGLPSDRFFAERPEGSVSTLKIQRTQQEDSAVYLCASSSDRGGLINQETQYFGPGTRLLVL.

This clonotype was counted between two and nine times. V and J are TRBV15 and TRBJ2-4; possible D gene TRBD1, 6 bases. V was cut by 0 bases and J by 10 bases, with 19 bases left in between. This CDR3 comprises 16 residues. Germline CDR1 is LNHNV and CDR2 is YYDKDF (reference sequence). CDR3 loop: CATSRDLRGSSWIQYF. The CDR3 DNA is TGTGCCACCAGCAGAGACCTCAGGGGCTCCTCATGGATTCAGTACTTC.